The rows below give T cell receptor beta chains drawn from one sample of a study of T cell responses to AZD1222 COVID-19 vaccine. Assay used: immunoSEQ multiplex PCR; TCRdb lists only in-frame clones, some missing. The data contain roughly 120,000 clones, about 90% of them singletons. The starting material was peripheral blood, obtained on day 0 of AZD1222 vaccination. These receptors all stem from an adult in good health. Both conserved end residues are part of each CDR3. Each record gives: clone size, V gene, D gene, J gene, CDR3 protein, CDR3 DNA. D genes are given only for firm matches. Some rows have no size entry. The others give once, few or many, or a class for an expanded clone.

abundance: once
v_gene: TRBV7-2
d_gene: .
j_gene: TRBJ1-4
CDR3aa: CASSLVRVLANEKLFF
CDR3nt: TGTGCCAGCAGCTTAGTCAGGGTCTTAGCTAATGAAAAACTGTTTTTT

abundance: .
v_gene: TRBV28
d_gene: TRBD1
j_gene: TRBJ1-2
CDR3aa: CASSKGGGYTF
CDR3nt: TGTGCCAGCAGTAAAGGGGGCGGCTACACCTTC

abundance: .
v_gene: TRBV6-2/TRBV6-3
d_gene: .
j_gene: TRBJ1-4
CDR3aa: CASSPNLFRGEKLFF
CDR3nt: TGTGCCAGCAGTCCCAATCTGTTCCGCGGTGAAAAACTGTTTTTT

abundance: .
v_gene: TRBV5-5
d_gene: .
j_gene: TRBJ1-6
CDR3aa: CASSGVVLGSYNSPLHF
CDR3nt: TGTGCCAGCAGCGGCGTGGTGTTGGGCTCCTATAATTCACCCCTCCACTTT

abundance: .
v_gene: TRBV29-1
d_gene: .
j_gene: TRBJ2-7
CDR3aa: CSVEGINEQYF
CDR3nt: TGCAGCGTTGAAGGGATAAACGAGCAGTACTTC

abundance: .
v_gene: TRBV15
d_gene: .
j_gene: TRBJ2-2
CDR3aa: CATSRELWRPNTGELFF
CDR3nt: TGTGCCACCAGCAGAGAATTATGGCGGCCGAACACCGGGGAGCTGTTTTTT

abundance: .
v_gene: TRBV4-1
d_gene: .
j_gene: TRBJ2-2
CDR3aa: CASSQDVARESGELFF
CDR3nt: TGCGCCAGCAGCCAAGACGTCGCTCGGGAATCCGGGGAGCTGTTTTTT

abundance: .
v_gene: TRBV3-1/TRBV3-2
d_gene: .
j_gene: TRBJ1-4
CDR3aa: CASSQELWNEKLFF
CDR3nt: TGTGCCAGCAGCCAAGAATTATGGAATGAAAAACTGTTTTTT

abundance: once
v_gene: TRBV7-2
d_gene: .
j_gene: TRBJ2-1
CDR3aa: CASSLGPQQSNEQFF
CDR3nt: TGTGCCAGCAGCTTAGGCCCCCAACAATCGAATGAGCAGTTCTTC

abundance: once
v_gene: TRBV30
d_gene: TRBD1
j_gene: TRBJ1-5
CDR3aa: CAWSGPGTGGQPQHF
CDR3nt: TGTGCCTGGAGCGGACCCGGGACAGGCGGACAGCCCCAGCATTTT

abundance: .
v_gene: TRBV7-3
d_gene: .
j_gene: TRBJ1-2
CDR3aa: CASSLSRERAVVHGYTF
CDR3nt: TGTGCCAGCAGCTTAAGTAGGGAGCGGGCAGTCGTCCATGGCTACACCTTC

abundance: .
v_gene: TRBV27
d_gene: .
j_gene: TRBJ1-2
CDR3aa: CASSLSGQNYGYTF
CDR3nt: TGTGCCAGCAGTTTATCGGGGCAGAACTATGGCTACACCTTC

abundance: .
v_gene: TRBV9
d_gene: .
j_gene: TRBJ2-5
CDR3aa: CASSPGEETQYF
CDR3nt: TGTGCCAGCAGCCCCGGGGAAGAGACCCAGTACTTC

abundance: once
v_gene: TRBV5-1
d_gene: .
j_gene: TRBJ1-2
CDR3aa: CASSLGAGGPGVYGYTF
CDR3nt: TGCGCCAGCAGCTTGGGGGCAGGTGGACCCGGGGTCTATGGCTACACCTTC

abundance: once
v_gene: TRBV5-1
d_gene: .
j_gene: TRBJ1-1
CDR3aa: CASSRPLGRRVRNTEAFF
CDR3nt: TGCGCCAGCAGCCGTCCCCTGGGGAGAAGGGTTAGGAACACTGAAGCTTTCTTT

abundance: .
v_gene: TRBV6-5
d_gene: .
j_gene: TRBJ2-7
CDR3aa: CASITGTGSYEQYF
CDR3nt: TGTGCCAGCATTACCGGGACTGGGTCCTACGAGCAGTACTTC

abundance: .
v_gene: TRBV30
d_gene: TRBD1
j_gene: TRBJ1-6
CDR3aa: CAWRQTGTGRSPLHF
CDR3nt: TGTGCCTGGCGCCAAACCGGGACAGGGAGATCACCCCTCCACTTT

abundance: .
v_gene: TRBV5-1
d_gene: .
j_gene: TRBJ2-7
CDR3aa: CASSLDPLSYEQYF
CDR3nt: TGCGCCAGCAGCTTGGATCCCCTGTCCTACGAGCAGTACTTC

abundance: .
v_gene: TRBV6-2/TRBV6-3
d_gene: .
j_gene: TRBJ1-5
CDR3aa: CASSQGWGNQPQHF
CDR3nt: TGTGCCAGCAGTCAGGGGTGGGGCAATCAGCCCCAGCATTTT

abundance: once
v_gene: TRBV3-1/TRBV3-2
d_gene: TRBD1
j_gene: TRBJ1-2
CDR3aa: CASSQVTGDYGYTF
CDR3nt: TGTGCCAGCAGCCAAGTGACAGGGGACTATGGCTACACCTTC

abundance: .
v_gene: TRBV5-1
d_gene: .
j_gene: TRBJ1-3
CDR3aa: CASSGADSGNTIYF
CDR3nt: TGCGCCAGCAGCGGGGCTGACTCTGGAAACACCATATATTTT

abundance: .
v_gene: TRBV3-1/TRBV3-2
d_gene: .
j_gene: TRBJ1-2
CDR3aa: CASSQDRYGYTF
CDR3nt: TGTGCCAGCAGCCAAGATAGGTATGGCTACACCTTC

abundance: .
v_gene: TRBV15
d_gene: TRBD1
j_gene: TRBJ2-1
CDR3aa: CATSRDLPGTGNEEQFF
CDR3nt: TGTGCCACCAGCAGAGATCTCCCCGGGACAGGGAACGAGGAGCAGTTCTTC

abundance: once
v_gene: TRBV27
d_gene: TRBD2
j_gene: TRBJ2-1
CDR3aa: CASSPHSVAGGEQFF
CDR3nt: TGTGCCAGCAGTCCCCACTCAGTAGCGGGAGGTGAGCAGTTCTTC

abundance: .
v_gene: TRBV3-1/TRBV3-2
d_gene: .
j_gene: TRBJ2-5
CDR3aa: CASSPGLQETQYF
CDR3nt: TGTGCCAGCAGCCCAGGGCTTCAAGAGACCCAGTACTTC

abundance: once
v_gene: TRBV6-5
d_gene: .
j_gene: TRBJ1-1
CDR3aa: CASSPKGNTEAFF
CDR3nt: TGTGCCAGCAGCCCAAAAGGGAACACTGAAGCTTTCTTT

abundance: .
v_gene: TRBV15
d_gene: .
j_gene: TRBJ2-6
CDR3aa: CATSRDAGSGANVLTF
CDR3nt: TGTGCCACCAGCAGAGATGCAGGGTCTGGGGCCAACGTCCTGACTTTC